These 21 T cell receptor beta chains came from one sample sequenced in a study of blood T cells in healthy people across ages. For the second PCR, which ran for about 6 to 11 cycles, a sample-barcoded 5' primer and a J-beta primer mix were used. One entry per CDR3 protein results from TCRdb running MiXCR on the 5' RACE reads. The sample includes 1.5 million to 1.8 million distinct CDR3 sequences, 40% to 45% of them seen just once. Sequencing input: blood. Source of these receptors: a woman between 18 and 30 years old in good health.

This clonotype came up a few times. This rearrangement joins TRBV2 to TRBJ1-1; no clear D. The germline CDR1 and CDR2 sequences are SNHLY and FYNNEI. The CDR3 contains 14 residues. The V and J ends lost 3 bases and 1 base respectively, with 9 bases between them. CDR3 nucleotide sequence: TGTGCCAGCAGTGATGCAGGTGGGAACACTGAAGCTTTCTTT. Encoded protein: CASSDAGGNTEAFF.

This clonotype was seen a handful of times. This CDR3 reads CASSSGFGQDGYTF. CDR3 DNA sequence: TGTGCCAGCAGCTCTGGGTTCGGACAGGATGGCTACACCTTC. The chain recombines TRBV7-2 with TRBJ1-2; TRBD1 matches at 7 bases. The CDR3 loop spans 14 amino acids. Germline values: CDR1 SGHTA, CDR2 FQGNSA. Trimming at V came to 4 bases and at J to 6 bases, leaving 8 bases not matched to a gene. Full variable domain (missing parts from reference TRBV7-2 and TRBJ1-2): GAGVSQSPSNKVTEKGKDVELRCDPISGHTALYWYRQSLGQGLEFLIYFQGNSAPDKSGLPSDRFSAERTGGSVSTLTIQRTQQEDSAVYLCASSSGFGQDGYTFGSGTRLTVV.

The chain employs TRBV6-2 or TRBV6-3 and TRBJ2-3, with 9 bases lining up with TRBD2. The CDR3 length is 16 residues. Germline CDR1 reads MNHEY; CDR2 reads SVGEGT. Trimming took 3 bases from V and 5 from J; bases not matched to a gene: 9. CDR3 DNA sequence: TGTGCCAGCAGTTATATAGCGGGAGAACTCGGAGATACGCAGTATTTT. Translated, it gives CASSYIAGELGDTQYF.

The V call is TRBV7-9, the J call TRBJ2-1; no clear D. Gene TRBJ2-7 matches the end of the DNA better, so the J call may be wrong. This CDR3 is 15 amino acids long. Germline loops: CDR1 SEHNR, CDR2 FQNEAQ (reference sequence). CDR3 coding DNA: TGTGCCAGCAGCTTAGCTGGGGTAGCCTACAATGAGCAGTACTTC. As protein: CASSLAGVAYNEQYF.

There are a few counts of this clonotype. This chain's CDR3 is CASSLAKGDPFNEQFF. The CDR3 DNA follows: TGTGCCAGCAGCTTAGCGAAAGGGGACCCTTTCAATGAGCAGTTCTTC. The rearrangement joins TRBV7-9 to TRBJ2-1; possibly TRBD1 or TRBD2 for D (5 bases each). Deletions cut 0 bases from V and 6 bases from J, with 15 bases between. CDR1 and CDR2 from the germline V gene are SEHNR and FQNEAQ (reference sequence). There are 16 residues in the CDR3.

This clonotype was counted ten times or more. This chain connects TRBV7-2 to TRBJ1-2; no clear D gene. Trimming cost V 5 bases and J 5 bases, with 12 bases left between them. Looked up from germline, CDR1 is SGHTA and CDR2 is FQGNSA. The length of the CDR3 is 13 residues. The CDR3 nucleotides read TGTGCCAGCAGCCCCCCCTCCGGATATGGCTACACCTTC. Translated, it gives CASSPPSGYGYTF.

The rearrangement links TRBV27 to TRBJ2-1; either TRBD1 or TRBD2 may supply D (6 bases each). From germline, CDR1 is MNHEY and CDR2 SMNVEV (reference sequence). Trimming removed 4 bases from V and 4 bases from J, with 14 bases in between. This CDR3 comprises 15 residues. CDR3 nucleotides: TGTGCCAGCAGTTCGCGGGACACCACTTACAATGAGCAGTTCTTC. The encoded protein is CASSSRDTTYNEQFF.

This clonotype was recorded a few times. The chain recombines TRBV25-1 with TRBJ2-5; D is perhaps TRBD1 (5 bases). The CDR3 has 15 residues. Germline V gives CDR1 MGHDK, CDR2 SYGVNS. The V end lost 1 base, the J end lost 4 bases, and 13 bases lay between the germline ends. CDR3 residues: CASSELSRARETQYF. As DNA, the CDR3 is TGTGCCAGCAGTGAATTGAGCAGGGCAAGAGAGACCCAGTACTTC.

This clonotype has at least ten counts. The chain joins TRBV28 to TRBJ2-3, with a tentative D call TRBD2 (6 bases). The CDR3 is 14 residues long. V was pared by 5 bases and J by 8 bases, with 17 bases between. Germline V lookup: CDR1 MDHEN, CDR2 SYDVKM. The CDR3 nucleotides read TGTGCCAGCAGTGGAATTGCGGGGCGGCGTACGCAGTATTTT. Its translation: CASSGIAGRRTQYF.

The chain carries TRBV20-1 and TRBJ2-4, with a weak D call TRBD1 (5 bases). V was shortened by 0 bases and J by 1 base, with 16 bases between the two germline ends. The CDR3 length is 17 residues. Germline lookup yields CDR1 DFQATT and CDR2 SNEGSKA (reference sequence). CDR3 nucleotides: TGCAGTGCTAGAGATTGGGGCCCCCCTGGGGCCAAAAACATTCAGTACTTC. It is translated as CSARDWGPPGAKNIQYF.

The chain has TRBV20-1 and TRBJ2-4; no clear D. The CDR3 is 15 residues long. Germline assignment: CDR1 DFQATT and CDR2 SNEGSKA (reference sequence). V lost 0 bases and J 13 bases, leaving 22 bases between the germline ends. CDR3: CSAREAGPPYNEQYF. In DNA form, the CDR3 reads TGCAGTGCTAGAGAGGCCGGGCCCCCCTACAATGAGCAGTACTTC.

This chain connects TRBV6-5 to TRBJ1-4, with unresolved D. Between the trimmed V and J ends, which lost 0 bases and 4 bases, there was a span of 18 bases. This CDR3 is 18 amino acids long. Looked up from germline, CDR1 is MNHEY and CDR2 is SVGAGI. CDR3 bases: TGTGCCAGCAGTTACTCCGGACCAGGCGGAGCTTATAATGAAAAACTGTTTTTT. Protein: CASSYSGPGGAYNEKLFF.

This chain connects TRBV10-3 to TRBJ1-2; tentatively, D is TRBD1 (5 bases). The CDR3 extends over 13 amino acids. CDR1 is ENHRY and CDR2 is SYGVKD in the germline V gene. Trimming removed 3 bases at V and 6 bases at J, with 11 bases between. Written as DNA, the CDR3 is TGTGCCATCAGTGACCCGGGGGGTGATGGCTACACCTTC. It encodes CAISDPGGDGYTF.

This clonotype was seen a handful of times. The rearrangement joins TRBV29-1 to TRBJ1-1; weak D call: TRBD1 (5 bases). V was clipped by 5 bases and J by 1 base, with 14 bases between them. The CDR3 runs 14 residues. In germline, CDR1 is SQVTM, CDR2 ANQGSEA. This CDR3 reads CSVKRDGGNTEAFF. The CDR3 DNA is TGCAGCGTTAAACGGGACGGGGGGAACACTGAAGCTTTCTTT.

The chain employs TRBV14 and TRBJ1-1; the D gene is possibly TRBD1 (5 bases). V was trimmed by 3 bases and J by 2 bases, leaving 10 bases between them. CDR1 and CDR2 (germline): SGHDN, FVKESK. The CDR3 consists of 14 residues. The CDR3 reads CASSHPGTNTEAFF. As DNA, the CDR3 is TGTGCCAGCAGCCACCCCGGGACTAACACTGAAGCTTTCTTT.

J is TRBJ2-4 and V is TRBV7-2; 9 nucleotides line up with TRBD2. Germline CDR1 is SGHTA and CDR2 is FQGNSA. V was clipped by 2 bases and J by 13 bases; unmatched bases: 15. This CDR3 has 16 residues. CDR3 DNA sequence: TGTGCCAGCAGCTTACAGTCAAGCGGGGGGTCCTTGGAGCAGTACTTC. This gives the protein CASSLQSSGGSLEQYF.

This chain connects TRBV18 to TRBJ2-3; possible D gene TRBD2, 5 bases. This CDR3 spans 14 amino acids. CDR1 and CDR2 from the germline V gene are KGHSH and LQKENI. The V gene lost 3 bases and the J gene lost 6 bases, with 13 bases spanning the gap. The CDR3 DNA is TGTGCCAGCTCACCGGCGGGCTTTGGTGATACGCAGTATTTT. As protein: CASSPAGFGDTQYF.

The chain recombines TRBV10-3 with TRBJ1-4, with 11 bases matching TRBD1. CDR1 ENHRY and CDR2 SYGVKD come from the germline V gene. The CDR3 runs 15 residues. V gave up 2 bases and J gave up 7 bases; unmatched junction bases: 3. The chain's CDR3 is CAISEGQGAVEKLFF. CDR3 coding DNA: TGTGCCATCAGTGAGGGACAGGGGGCTGTTGAAAAACTGTTTTTT.

The chain carries TRBV7-9 and TRBJ1-1; the match to TRBD1 covers 8 bases. This CDR3 is built from 16 residues. Germline lookup yields CDR1 SEHNR and CDR2 FQNEAQ (reference sequence). V shed 4 bases and J 2 bases; nucleotides not matched to a gene: 9. CDR3 region: CASSSKDRVDNTEAFF. Written as DNA, the CDR3 is TGTGCCAGCAGCTCGAAGGACAGGGTGGATAACACTGAAGCTTTCTTT.

The chain combines TRBV29-1 with TRBJ1-1; D not certain. With 4 bases removed from V and 5 bases from J, the gap between germline ends came to 14 bases. The CDR3 contains 13 residues. Germline V lookup: CDR1 SQVTM, CDR2 ANQGSEA. The CDR3 DNA follows: TGCAGCGTTGTTAAGGTTCTAGGGACTGAAGCTTTCTTT. Its protein product is CSVVKVLGTEAFF. Together with reference TRBV29-1 and TRBJ1-1, the CDR3 gives the full variable domain: SAVISQKPSRDICQRGTSLTIQCQVDSQVTMMFWYRQQPGQSLTLIATANQGSEATYESGFVIDKFPISRPNLTFSTLTVSNMSPEDSSIYLCSVVKVLGTEAFFGQGTRLTVV.

This clonotype was picked up a small number of times. This sequence joins TRBV20-1 and TRBJ2-3; 9 bases align to TRBD2. This CDR3 is built from 14 residues. J was trimmed by 5 bases and V by 5 bases; bases with no gene match: 8. Germline lookup yields CDR1 DFQATT and CDR2 SNEGSKA (reference sequence). Here the CDR3 DNA reads TGCAGTGCTCGGATAGCGGGGGTTCTAGATACGCAGTATTTT. Residues: CSARIAGVLDTQYF.